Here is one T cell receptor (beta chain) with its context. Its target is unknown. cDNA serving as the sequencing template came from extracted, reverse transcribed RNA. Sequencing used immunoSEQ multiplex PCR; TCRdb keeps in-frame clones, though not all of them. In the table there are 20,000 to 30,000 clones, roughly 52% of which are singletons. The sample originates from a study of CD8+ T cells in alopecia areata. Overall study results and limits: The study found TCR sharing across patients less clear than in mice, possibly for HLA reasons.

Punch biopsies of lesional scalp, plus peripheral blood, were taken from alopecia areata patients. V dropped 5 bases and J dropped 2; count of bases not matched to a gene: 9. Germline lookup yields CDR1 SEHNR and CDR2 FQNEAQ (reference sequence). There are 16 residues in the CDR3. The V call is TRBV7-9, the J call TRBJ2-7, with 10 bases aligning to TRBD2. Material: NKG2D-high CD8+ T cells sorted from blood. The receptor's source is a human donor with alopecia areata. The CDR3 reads CASSKQTSGAAYEQYF. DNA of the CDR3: TGTGCCAGCAGCAAACAAACTAGCGGGGCTGCCTACGAGCAGTACTTC. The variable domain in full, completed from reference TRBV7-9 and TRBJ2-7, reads DTGVSQNPRHKITKRGQNVTFRCDPISEHNRLYWYRQTLGQGPEFLTYFQNEAQLEKSRLLSDRFSAERPKGSFSTLEIQRTEQGDSAMYLCASSKQTSGAAYEQYFGPGTRLTVT.